The next 22 T cell receptor beta chains were all read from a single sample in a study of blood T cell repertoires in COVID-19. Clones were sequenced by immunoSEQ multiplex PCR, and TCRdb holds only the in-frame ones, with some missing. The table lists some 130,000 clones, 77% of them singletons, with 15% to 25% in the top ten. The specimen was peripheral blood. These receptors came from a man at least 80 years old with acute or convalescent COVID-19.

This chain links TRBV7-2 with TRBJ2-5; 9 bases map to TRBD2. This CDR3 has 15 residues. The junction had 5 bases not matched to a gene; V was cut back by 1 base and J by 5 bases. Per germline, CDR1 SGHTA and CDR2 FQGNSA. The CDR3 here is CASSLEGLAWETQYF. Here the CDR3 DNA reads TGTGCCAGCAGCTTAGAAGGACTAGCGTGGGAGACCCAGTACTTC.

The V and J genes are TRBV2 and TRBJ1-2; D ambiguous. The CDR3 spans 13 residues. V lost 5 bases to trimming and J lost 1 base, with 8 bases between them. CDR1 is SNHLY and CDR2 is FYNNEI in the germline V gene. CDR3 region: CASSTENNYGYTF. The CDR3 bases are TGTGCCAGCAGTACGGAGAATAACTATGGCTACACCTTC.

This clone was seen more than once but under ten times. The chain uses TRBV19 and TRBJ2-1; D gene uncertain. The V end lost 1 base, the J end lost 5 bases, and 9 bases lay between the germline ends. This CDR3 region has 14 residues. CDR1 is LNHDA, CDR2 SQIVND, per germline (reference sequence). The chain's CDR3 is CASSIGPQHNEQFF. In DNA form, the CDR3 reads TGTGCCAGTAGTATAGGGCCACAACACAATGAGCAGTTCTTC.

The rearrangement links TRBV2 to TRBJ2-3; D not certain. The CDR3 length is 14 residues. Trimming took off 6 bases at V and 0 bases at J, with 10 bases between the two ends. Germline V gene sequence: CDR1 SNHLY, CDR2 FYNNEI. For the CDR3, the DNA is TGTGCCAGCAGGAGGAGTTACAGCACAGATACGCAGTATTTT. It codes for CASRRSYSTDTQYF.

The CDR3 is CAIPGQDYGYTF. The CDR3 DNA sequence: TGTGCCATCCCGGGACAGGACTATGGCTACACCTTC. This chain links TRBV24-1 with TRBJ1-2; 8 bases are a match to TRBD1. Losses at the gene ends were 11 bases for V and 3 bases for J; bases not matched to a gene: 4. CDR3 length: 12 residues. Looked up from germline, CDR1 is KGHDR and CDR2 is SFDVKD.

V and J are TRBV6-4 and TRBJ1-2, with D maybe TRBD1 (6 bases). This CDR3 is built from 15 residues. CDR1 and CDR2 from the germline V gene are MRHNA and SNTAGT. Trimming removed 6 bases from V and 4 bases from J, with 18 bases in between. CDR3 sequence: CASSPEPGQIYGYTF. The CDR3 coding sequence is TGTGCCAGCAGCCCGGAACCGGGACAAATCTATGGCTACACCTTC.

This clone has just one count. The CDR3 loop is CASSWGQGRQETQYF. The CDR3 region has the DNA TGCGCCAGCAGCTGGGGGCAGGGGCGTCAGGAGACCCAGTACTTC. The chain uses TRBV5-1 and TRBJ2-5, with D perhaps TRBD1 (6 bases). V dropped 3 bases and J dropped 5 bases, with 17 bases sitting between them. CDR1 SGHRS and CDR2 YFSETQ come from the germline V gene. The CDR3 is 15 amino acids.

The chain couples TRBV6-6 to TRBJ2-3, with 7 bases identical to TRBD2. This CDR3 is 15 amino acids long. CDR1 is MNHNY, CDR2 SVGAGI, per germline (reference sequence). The J segment lost 0 bases and the V segment lost 5 bases, leaving 5 bases of the junction unmatched. The CDR3, as DNA: TGTGCCAGCAGTGTGATCGGGGGGAGCACAGATACGCAGTATTTT. It translates to CASSVIGGSTDTQYF.

The gene calls are TRBV27 and TRBJ1-6; D unresolved. The CDR3 consists of 18 residues. Germline V lookup: CDR1 MNHEY, CDR2 SMNVEV (reference sequence). The V end lost 4 bases, the J end lost 1 base, and 17 bases lay between the germline ends. CDR3 amino acids: CASSWAAGRESYNSPLHF. The CDR3 bases are TGTGCCAGCAGTTGGGCAGCGGGCAGAGAGTCCTATAATTCACCCCTCCACTTT.

This clone was detected once. This chain connects TRBV27 to TRBJ1-2; 7 nucleotides line up with TRBD1. CDR1 is MNHEY, CDR2 SMNVEV, per germline (reference sequence). V lost 5 bases and J lost 4; bases outside the gene matches: 13. The CDR3 sequence is 16 residues long. DNA of the CDR3: TGTGCCAGCAGTCCGTATGGGCAGGGGGTCTCCTATGGCTACACCTTC. This encodes CASSPYGQGVSYGYTF.

The chain uses TRBV18 and TRBJ2-1; 10 bases are shared with TRBD1. Germline V CDR1 and CDR2: KGHSH, LQKENI. The CDR3 runs 17 residues. V lost 6 bases to trimming and J lost 4 bases; unmatched junction nucleotides: 12. The CDR3 DNA reads TGTGCCAGCTCCCCCCTGGCGGGACAGGGGTTATACAATGAGCAGTTCTTC. Translation: CASSPLAGQGLYNEQFF.

This clone has a handful of counts. V gene TRBV6-5 combines with J gene TRBJ1-6, with 10 bases that match TRBD1. This CDR3 spans 15 amino acids. V shed 6 bases and J 9 bases; nucleotides not matched to a gene: 8. Germline V gene sequence: CDR1 MNHEY, CDR2 SVGAGI. Here the CDR3 DNA reads TGTGCCAGCAGCGAGGGACAGGGGAGACCTTCACCCCTCCACTTT. Amino acids: CASSEGQGRPSPLHF.

The chain carries TRBV28 and TRBJ2-1; 8 bases agree with TRBD1. CDR1 is MDHEN and CDR2 is SYDVKM in the germline V gene. The CDR3 loop spans 13 amino acids. Losses at the gene ends were 5 bases for V and 6 bases for J; bases not matched to a gene: 3. Written as DNA, the CDR3 is TGTGCCAGCAGTCGGGACAGGAGCAATGAGCAGTTCTTC. Residues: CASSRDRSNEQFF.

The CDR3: CASKLLKMNTEAFF. In DNA, the CDR3 is TGTGCCAGCAAACTCCTTAAAATGAACACTGAAGCTTTCTTT. This chain links TRBV28 with TRBJ1-1; D gene unclear. V was trimmed by 7 bases and J by 0 bases, leaving 12 bases between them. The CDR3 length is 14 residues. Germline CDR1 reads MDHEN; CDR2 reads SYDVKM.

The J gene is TRBJ2-3, the V gene TRBV5-1; 8 positions agree with TRBD1. The CDR3 spans 14 residues. With 5 bases clipped from V and 2 bases from J, the junction kept 4 bases outside the gene matches. Per the germline V gene, CDR1 is SGHRS and CDR2 is YFSETQ. Here the CDR3 DNA reads TGCGCCAGCAGTGGGGACAGGTACACAGATACGCAGTATTTT. It codes for CASSGDRYTDTQYF.

The chain combines TRBV5-6 with TRBJ2-7; the match to TRBD1 covers 9 bases. Germline-derived CDR1 and CDR2 are SGHDT and YYEEEE. The CDR3 sequence is 15 residues long. J gave up 4 bases and V 3 bases, and 8 bases lay outside the gene matches. The CDR3 DNA is TGTGCCAGCAGCTCTGCGGACAGGGGACGTTACGAGCAGTACTTC. This gives the protein CASSSADRGRYEQYF.

The chain joins TRBV2 to TRBJ2-3; D call uncertain. Trimming removed 4 bases from V and 3 bases from J, with 5 bases in between. Looked up from germline, CDR1 is SNHLY and CDR2 is FYNNEI. The CDR3 contains 12 residues. For the CDR3, the DNA is TGTGCCAGCAGTGGAGAAACAGATACGCAGTATTTT. Encoded protein: CASSGETDTQYF.

In nucleotides, the CDR3 is TGTGCTAGTGGTTCCAGGGACAGGCGGTTTGAGAACACCGGGGAGCTGTTTTTT. This translates into CASGSRDRRFENTGELFF. The chain has TRBV12-5 and TRBJ2-2, with 8 bases aligning to TRBD1. The J segment lost 1 base and the V segment lost 4 bases, leaving 11 bases of the junction unmatched. CDR1 and CDR2 from the germline V gene are LGHNT and FRNRAP. This CDR3 has 18 residues.

The chain recombines TRBV28 with TRBJ2-7, with 9 bases aligning to TRBD1. J lost 3 bases, V lost 3 bases, and 9 bases had no gene match. The germline V gene has CDR1 MDHEN and CDR2 SYDVKM. The length of the CDR3 is 16 residues. CDR3 amino acids: CASSFLPGQGHYEQYF. CDR3 DNA sequence: TGTGCCAGCAGTTTTTTGCCGGGACAGGGCCACTACGAGCAGTACTTC.

This clone has only a few counts. The CDR3 DNA sequence: TGTGCCAGCAGCTTAAAACGGGACTCGGAGGTCACCGGGGAGCTGTTTTTT. Protein product: CASSLKRDSEVTGELFF. The chain combines TRBV7-3 with TRBJ2-2; the D gene is possibly TRBD2 (6 bases). Per germline, CDR1 SGHTA and CDR2 FQGTGA. V shed 1 base and J shed 4 bases, with 16 bases lying between them. The CDR3 totals 17 residues.

V is TRBV20-1 and J is TRBJ2-3; no clear D. The CDR3 is made up of 13 amino acids. Trimming left V 3 bases short and J 2 bases short, with 9 bases between. The V gene's germline CDR1 is DFQATT and CDR2 SNEGSKA (reference sequence). The CDR3 nucleotides read TGCAGTGCTAGTCAGCTAGTCACAGATACGCAGTATTTT. This encodes CSASQLVTDTQYF.

This clone was observed once. The V call is TRBV19, the J call TRBJ2-3; D may be TRBD1 (6 bases). Germline values: CDR1 LNHDA, CDR2 SQIVND (reference sequence). The CDR3 runs 14 residues. V lost 3 bases and J lost 2, with 9 bases in between. CDR3 sequence (DNA): TGTGCCAGTAGTATGACAGGATTCACAGATACGCAGTATTTT. Translated, it gives CASSMTGFTDTQYF.